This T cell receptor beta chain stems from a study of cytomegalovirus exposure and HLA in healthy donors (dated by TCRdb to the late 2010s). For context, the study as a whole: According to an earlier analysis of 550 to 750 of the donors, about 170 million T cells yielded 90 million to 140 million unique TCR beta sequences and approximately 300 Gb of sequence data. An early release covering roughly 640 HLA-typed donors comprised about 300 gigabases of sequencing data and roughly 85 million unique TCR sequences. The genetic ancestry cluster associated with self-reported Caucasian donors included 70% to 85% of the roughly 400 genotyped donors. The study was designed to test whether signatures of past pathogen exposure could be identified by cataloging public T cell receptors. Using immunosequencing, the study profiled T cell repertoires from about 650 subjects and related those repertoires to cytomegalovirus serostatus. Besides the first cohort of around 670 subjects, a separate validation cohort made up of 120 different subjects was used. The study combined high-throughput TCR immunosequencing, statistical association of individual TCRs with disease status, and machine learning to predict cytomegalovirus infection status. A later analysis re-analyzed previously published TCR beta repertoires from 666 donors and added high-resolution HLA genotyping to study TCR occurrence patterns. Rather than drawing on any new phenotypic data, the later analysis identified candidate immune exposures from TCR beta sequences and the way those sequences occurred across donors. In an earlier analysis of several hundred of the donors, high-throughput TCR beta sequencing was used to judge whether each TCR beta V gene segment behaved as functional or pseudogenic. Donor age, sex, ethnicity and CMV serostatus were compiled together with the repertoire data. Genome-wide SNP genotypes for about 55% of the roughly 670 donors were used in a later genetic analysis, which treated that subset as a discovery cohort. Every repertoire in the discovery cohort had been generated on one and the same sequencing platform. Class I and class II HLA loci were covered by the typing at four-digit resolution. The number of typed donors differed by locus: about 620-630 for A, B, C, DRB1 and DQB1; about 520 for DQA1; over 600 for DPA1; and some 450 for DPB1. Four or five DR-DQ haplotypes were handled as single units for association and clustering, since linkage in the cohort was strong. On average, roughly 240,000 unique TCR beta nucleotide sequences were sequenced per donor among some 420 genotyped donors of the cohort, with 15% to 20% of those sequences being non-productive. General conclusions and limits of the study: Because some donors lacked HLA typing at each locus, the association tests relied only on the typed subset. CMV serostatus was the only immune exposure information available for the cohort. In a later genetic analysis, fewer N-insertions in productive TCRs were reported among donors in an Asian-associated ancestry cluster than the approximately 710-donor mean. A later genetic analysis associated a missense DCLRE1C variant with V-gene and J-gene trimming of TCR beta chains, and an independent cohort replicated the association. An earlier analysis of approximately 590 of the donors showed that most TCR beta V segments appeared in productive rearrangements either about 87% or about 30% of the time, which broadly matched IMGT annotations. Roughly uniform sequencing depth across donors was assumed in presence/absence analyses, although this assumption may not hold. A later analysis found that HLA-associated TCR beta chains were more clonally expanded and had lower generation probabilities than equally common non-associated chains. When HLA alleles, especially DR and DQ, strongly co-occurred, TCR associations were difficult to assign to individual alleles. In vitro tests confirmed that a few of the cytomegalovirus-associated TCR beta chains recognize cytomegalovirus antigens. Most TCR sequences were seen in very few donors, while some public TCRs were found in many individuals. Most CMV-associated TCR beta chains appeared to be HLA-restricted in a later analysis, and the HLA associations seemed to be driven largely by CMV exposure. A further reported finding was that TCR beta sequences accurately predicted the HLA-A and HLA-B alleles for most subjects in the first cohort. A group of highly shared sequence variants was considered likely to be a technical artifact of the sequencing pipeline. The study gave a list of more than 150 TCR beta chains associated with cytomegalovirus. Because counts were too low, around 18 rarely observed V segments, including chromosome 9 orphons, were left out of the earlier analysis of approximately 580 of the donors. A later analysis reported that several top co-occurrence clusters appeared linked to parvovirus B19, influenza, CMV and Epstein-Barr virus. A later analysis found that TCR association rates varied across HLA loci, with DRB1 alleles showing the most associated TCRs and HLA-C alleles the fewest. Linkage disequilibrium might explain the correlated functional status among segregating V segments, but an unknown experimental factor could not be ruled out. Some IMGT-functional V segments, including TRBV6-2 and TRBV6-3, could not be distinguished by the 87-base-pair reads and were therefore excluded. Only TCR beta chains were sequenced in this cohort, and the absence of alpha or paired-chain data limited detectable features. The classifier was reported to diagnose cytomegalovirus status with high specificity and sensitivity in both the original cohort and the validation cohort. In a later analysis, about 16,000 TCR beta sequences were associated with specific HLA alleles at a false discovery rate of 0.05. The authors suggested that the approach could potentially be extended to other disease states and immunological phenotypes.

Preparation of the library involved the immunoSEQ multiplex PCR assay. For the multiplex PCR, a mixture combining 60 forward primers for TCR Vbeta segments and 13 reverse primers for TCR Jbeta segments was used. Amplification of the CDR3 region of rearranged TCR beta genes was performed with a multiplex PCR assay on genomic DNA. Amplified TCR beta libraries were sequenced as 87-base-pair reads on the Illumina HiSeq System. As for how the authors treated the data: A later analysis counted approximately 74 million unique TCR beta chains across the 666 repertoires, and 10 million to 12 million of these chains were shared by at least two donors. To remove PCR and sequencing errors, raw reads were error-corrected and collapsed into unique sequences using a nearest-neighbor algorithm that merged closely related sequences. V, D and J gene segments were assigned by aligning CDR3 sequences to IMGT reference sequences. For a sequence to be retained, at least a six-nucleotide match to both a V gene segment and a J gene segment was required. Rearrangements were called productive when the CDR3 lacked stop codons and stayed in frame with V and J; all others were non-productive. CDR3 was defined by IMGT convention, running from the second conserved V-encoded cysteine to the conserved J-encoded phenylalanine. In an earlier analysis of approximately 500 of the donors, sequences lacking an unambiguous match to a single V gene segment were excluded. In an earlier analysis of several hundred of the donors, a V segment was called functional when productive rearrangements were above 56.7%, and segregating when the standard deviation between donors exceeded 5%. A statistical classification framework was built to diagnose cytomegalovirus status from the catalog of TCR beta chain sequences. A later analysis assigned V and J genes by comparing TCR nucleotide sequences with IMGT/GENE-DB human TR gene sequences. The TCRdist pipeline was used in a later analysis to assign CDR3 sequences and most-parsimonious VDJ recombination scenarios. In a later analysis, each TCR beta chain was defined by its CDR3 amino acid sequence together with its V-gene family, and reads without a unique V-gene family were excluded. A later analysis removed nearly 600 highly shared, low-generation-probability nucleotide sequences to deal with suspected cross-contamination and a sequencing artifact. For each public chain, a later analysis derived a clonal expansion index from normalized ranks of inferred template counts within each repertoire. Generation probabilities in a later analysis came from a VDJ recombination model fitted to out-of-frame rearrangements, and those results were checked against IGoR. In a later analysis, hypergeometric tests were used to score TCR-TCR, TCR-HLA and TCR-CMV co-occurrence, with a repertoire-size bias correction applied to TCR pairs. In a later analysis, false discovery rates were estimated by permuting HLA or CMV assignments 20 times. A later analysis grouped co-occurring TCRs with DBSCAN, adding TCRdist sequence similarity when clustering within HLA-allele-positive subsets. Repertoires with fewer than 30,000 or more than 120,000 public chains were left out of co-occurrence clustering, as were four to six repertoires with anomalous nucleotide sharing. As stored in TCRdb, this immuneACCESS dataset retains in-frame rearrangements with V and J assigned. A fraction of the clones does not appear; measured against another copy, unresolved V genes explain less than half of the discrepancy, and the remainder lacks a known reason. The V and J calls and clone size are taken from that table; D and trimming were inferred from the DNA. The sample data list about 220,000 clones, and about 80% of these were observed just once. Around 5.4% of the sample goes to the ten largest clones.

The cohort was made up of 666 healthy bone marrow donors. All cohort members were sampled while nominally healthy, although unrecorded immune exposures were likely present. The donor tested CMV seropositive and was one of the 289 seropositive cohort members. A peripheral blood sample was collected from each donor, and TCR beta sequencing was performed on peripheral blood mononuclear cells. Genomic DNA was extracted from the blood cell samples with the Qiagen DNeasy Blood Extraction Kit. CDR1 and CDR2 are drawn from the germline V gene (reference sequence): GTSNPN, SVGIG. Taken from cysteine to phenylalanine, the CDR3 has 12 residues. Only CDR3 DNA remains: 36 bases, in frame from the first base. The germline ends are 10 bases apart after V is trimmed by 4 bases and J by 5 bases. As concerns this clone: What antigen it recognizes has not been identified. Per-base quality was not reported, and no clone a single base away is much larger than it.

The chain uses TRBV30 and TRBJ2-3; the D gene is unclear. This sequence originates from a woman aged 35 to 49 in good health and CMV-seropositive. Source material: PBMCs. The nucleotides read TGTGCCTGGACTCGGGTGGAAGATACGCAGTATTTT. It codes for CAWTRVEDTQYF.